This T cell receptor (beta chain) was sequenced for a study of CD8 T cells in Susac syndrome. This CDR3 contains 15 residues. Germline loops: CDR1 LGHDT, CDR2 YNNKEL (reference sequence). With 1 base removed from V and 8 bases from J, the gap between germline ends came to 16 bases. This clonotype has only one observation. Its antigen is not identified. The T cells that were sequenced for TCR beta were CD8+ and CD4+ cells from blood. The TEMRA cells underwent FACS enrichment, while the CD8+ and CD4+ T cells underwent negative isolation. Reverse transcription of roughly 0.5 to 1 ug RNA was carried out with random hexamers. The method of amplification for TCR beta CDR3 was immunoSEQ multiplex PCR, covering 54 Vbeta and 13 Jbeta. In TCRdb, the immunoSEQ multiplex PCR reads were re-called with MiXCR into one record per CDR3 protein. Seen here are about 160,000 distinct CDR3 sequences, under 95% observed once, and the top ten hold roughly 0.08%.

Points from the study as a whole: Regarding the TCR sequencing and HLA analysis, the study admitted that a relatively small number of individuals were involved.

J is TRBJ2-3 and V is TRBV3-1; TRBD2 is a possible D gene (5 bases). This sequence originates from a human donor in good health. Sequences were obtained from CD4+ T cells from PBMCs. The CDR3 loop is CASSQGTLSAGTQYF. In nucleotides, the CDR3 is TGTGCCAGCAGCCAAGGGACTCTTAGCGCCGGTACGCAGTATTTT.